This T cell receptor beta chain was identified in a study of T cell responses to AZD1222 COVID-19 vaccine. Germline CDR1 is MGHDK and CDR2 is SYGVNS. The V end was cut by 4 bases, the J end by 4 bases, with 7 bases between. CDR3 size: 12 residues. Sequenced by immunoSEQ multiplex PCR; TCRdb stores in-frame clones only, minus some. The sample records about 100,000 clones, roughly 87% being singletons. The source of this sequence is an adult in good health. The rearrangement links TRBV25-1 to TRBJ1-2, with D tentatively TRBD1 (6 bases). The source material was peripheral blood, sampled on day 0 of AZD1222 vaccination. This chain's CDR3 is CASSGQVYGYTF. CDR3 DNA: TGTGCCAGCAGTGGACAGGTCTATGGCTACACCTTC.